This TCR beta chain derives from a study of graft-versus-host responses after intestinal transplantation. Only in-frame clones appear in the TCRdb table, and some are missing; sequencing was by immunoSEQ multiplex PCR. The sample includes approximately 24,000 clones, approximately 95% of them seen just once. Germline assignment: CDR1 SGDLS and CDR2 YYNGEE. The CDR3 totals 13 residues. The V and J ends lost 2 bases and 7 bases respectively, with 10 bases between them. The clonotype originates from a human patient who received an intestinal transplant, so some T cells may come from the graft donor. The J gene is TRBJ1-5, the V gene TRBV9; D ambiguous. The sample was PBMCs, taken 18 days after transplant. CDR3 region: CASSVGSGQPQHF. CDR3 DNA: TGTGCCAGCAGCGTGGGAAGCGGGCAGCCCCAGCATTTT. The full variable domain, with the rest looked up from reference TRBV9 and TRBJ1-5, is DSGVTQTPKHLITATGQRVTLRCSPRSGDLSVYWYQQSLDQGLQFLIQYYNGEERAKGNILERFSAQQFPDLHSELNLSSLELGDSALYFCASSVGSGQPQHFGDGTRLSIL.